Below, 6 T cell receptor beta chains from the same sample are listed, as sequenced in a study of regulatory T cells in long-lasting Graves disease. According to the study, TCR beta libraries were built with iRepertoire HTBI primers and CDR3-region Arm-PCR. MiXCR, applied by TCRdb to the multiplex PCR reads, yields one record per CDR3 protein. The sample has 350,000 to 550,000 distinct CDR3 sequences, less than 20% seen once; the top ten hold under 30%. Documented time point: newly diagnosed GD, antithyroid drugs for less than 3 months. There was RNA extracted from PBMCs, and the TCR library was made from it. These data were likewise used in another study, on T cells in Graves' hyperthyroidism and ophthalmopathy.

The source was peripheral blood mononuclear cells (PBMCs), collected at new diagnosis, from a patient treated with antithyroid drugs. These TCRs come from a woman under 30 with Graves disease.

This clonotype was seen more than once but under ten times. The V and J genes are TRBV7-2 and TRBJ2-2, with D tentatively TRBD2 (5 bases). This CDR3 comprises 15 residues. V lost 1 base and J 7 bases, leaving 13 bases between the germline ends. CDR1 is SGHTA and CDR2 is FQGNSA in the germline V gene. This CDR3 is CASSLESEGIGELFF. Written as DNA, the CDR3 is TGTGCCAGCAGCTTAGAATCTGAGGGAATCGGGGAGCTGTTTTTT. The entire variable domain, with the rest obtained from reference TRBV7-2 and TRBJ2-2, is as follows: GAGVSQSPSNKVTEKGKDVELRCDPISGHTALYWYRQSLGQGLEFLIYFQGNSAPDKSGLPSDRFSAERTGGSVSTLTIQRTQQEDSAVYLCASSLESEGIGELFFGEGSRLTVL.

About this clonotype itself: One base separates it from a far larger clone, so it is likely a read error. The chain employs TRBV2 and TRBJ2-1; no reliable D call. The V and J ends lost 3 bases and 10 bases respectively, with 19 bases between them. The CDR3 spans 15 residues. CDR1 and CDR2 from the germline V gene are SNHLY and FYNNEI. CDR3 coding DNA: TGTGCCAGCAGTGACCCCGGCCTGCCGTGGGGAGAGCAGTTCTTC. It is translated as CASSDPGLPWGEQFF.

Comment on this clonotype: Given a much more abundant clone one base away, this may be a read error. The chain uses TRBV7-8 and TRBJ2-1; 7 positions match TRBD1. The CDR3 runs 15 residues. With V trimmed by 10 bases and J by 10 bases, 19 bases remained unmatched. From germline, CDR1 is SGHVS and CDR2 FQNEAQ. CDR3 DNA: TGTGCCACCCTCGGGACAGCGGAGGACTCCTACGAGCAGTTCTTC. The encoded protein is CATLGTAEDSYEQFF.

The sample holds a few counts of this clonotype. The CDR3 bases are TGTGCCAGCAACGTGGCGGGTACCGACGAGCAGTACTTC. Its protein product is CASNVAGTDEQYF. The chain uses TRBV2 and TRBJ2-7, with D possibly TRBD2 on 5 matching bases. V lost 7 bases and J 5 bases, leaving 15 bases between the germline ends. The CDR3 extends over 13 amino acids. The germline gives CDR1 SNHLY, CDR2 FYNNEI.

In regard to this clonotype: A much larger clone differs from this one at a single base, so this may be a read error. The genes are TRBV7-2 and TRBJ2-3; maybe TRBD1 (5 bases). This CDR3 contains 13 residues. Trimming took 4 bases from V and 6 from J, leaving 11 bases between them. The germline V gene encodes CDR1 SGHTA and CDR2 FQGNSA. CDR3 in DNA: TGTGCCAGCAGCTGGCAGGGTTCGGATACGCAGTATTTT. It translates to CASSWQGSDTQYF.

The V call is TRBV9, the J call TRBJ2-1; TRBD2 agrees at 10 bases. The CDR3 runs 15 residues. J was trimmed by 8 bases and V by 4 bases; bases with no gene match: 9. The germline V gene has CDR1 SGDLS and CDR2 YYNGEE. The DNA of the CDR3 is TGTGCCAGCAGCCCGACCACTAGCGGGATCGATGAGCAGTTCTTC. Translated, it gives CASSPTTSGIDEQFF. Variable domain in full (rest from reference TRBV9 and TRBJ2-1): DSGVTQTPKHLITATGQRVTLRCSPRSGDLSVYWYQQSLDQGLQFLIQYYNGEERAKGNILERFSAQQFPDLHSELNLSSLELGDSALYFCASSPTTSGIDEQFFGPGTRLTVL.